One sample yielded the 23 T cell receptor beta chains listed below, sequenced in a study of blood T cell repertoires in COVID-19 (dated by TCRdb to the early 2020s). Receptors were amplified or captured by the immunoSEQ multiplex PCR assay. TCRdb took over this immuneACCESS table, retaining in-frame rearrangements with V and J assigned. Such tables are incomplete; in checked studies, under half of the missing clones stem from an unresolved V gene, and the remainder is unexplained. This sample holds roughly 170,000 clones; around 87% were observed only once. The top ten clones comprise approximately 2.5% of the sample. The sample comprised peripheral blood. These receptors all stem from a man in his forties or fifties with active or convalescent COVID-19.

This clone was observed once. The chain recombines TRBV5-5 with TRBJ1-2; a possible D gene is TRBD1 (6 bases). From germline, CDR1 is SGHKS and CDR2 YYEKEE (reference sequence). The V and J ends lost 2 bases and 12 bases respectively, with 11 bases between them. This CDR3 region has 11 residues. The CDR3 reads CASSFTGNNTF. CDR3 bases: TGTGCCAGCAGCTTTACAGGGAACAACACCTTC.

The V gene is TRBV3-1 (or the pseudogene TRBV3-2), the J gene TRBJ2-1; TRBD2 aligns across 8 bases. J was trimmed by 6 bases and V by 1 base; bases with no gene match: 11. From germline, CDR1 is LGHDT and CDR2 YNNKEL (reference sequence). CDR3 size: 17 residues. The CDR3 nucleotides are TGTGCCAGCAGCCAAGGCGTACGGGGGGGCCTGTCCAATGAGCAGTTCTTC. Translated: CASSQGVRGGLSNEQFF.

The rearrangement joins TRBV6-5 to TRBJ2-2; no definite D call. This CDR3 has 16 residues. Germline V gives CDR1 MNHEY, CDR2 SVGAGI. Trimming took 0 bases from V and 1 from J, leaving 9 bases between them. CDR3 sequence (DNA): TGTGCCAGCAGTTACTCGAGGCGGCTGAACACCGGGGAGCTGTTTTTT. Its translation: CASSYSRRLNTGELFF.

The chain is built from TRBV4-2 and TRBJ1-2; tentatively, D is TRBD1 (6 bases). Germline V gene data show CDR1 as LGHNA and CDR2 as YNFKEQ. The CDR3 length is 16 residues. Trimming took 0 bases from V and 3 from J, leaving 14 bases between them. For the CDR3, the DNA is TGTGCCAGCAGCCAAGAGGGCCAGGGGCCCTACTATGGCTACACCTTC. This codes for CASSQEGQGPYYGYTF.

This clone appeared once. The genes are TRBV4-2 and TRBJ1-2, with D hard to call. The CDR3 sequence is 14 residues long. The V and J ends lost 0 bases and 2 bases respectively, with 7 bases between them. CDR1 and CDR2 (germline): LGHNA, YNFKEQ. Written as DNA, the CDR3 is TGTGCCAGCAGCCAAGATAGAGGGAACTATGGCTACACCTTC. As protein: CASSQDRGNYGYTF.

In DNA form, the CDR3 reads TGTGCCAGTAGTATCCGTCTAGCGGAGTACAATGAGCAGTTCTTC. The encoded protein is CASSIRLAEYNEQFF. The rearrangement joins TRBV19 to TRBJ2-1, with 7 bases aligning to TRBD2. Germline assignment: CDR1 LNHDA and CDR2 SQIVND (reference sequence). The CDR3 length is 15 residues. J gave up 4 bases and V 3 bases, and 6 bases lay outside the gene matches.

This clone came up a few times. The chain has TRBV4-1 and TRBJ2-7; D is perhaps TRBD1 (5 bases). V was clipped by 1 base and J by 1 base, with 14 bases between them. Per germline, CDR1 MGHRA and CDR2 YSYEKL. The CDR3 totals 16 residues. Here the CDR3 DNA reads TGCGCCAGCAGCCAAGGCCTACTCACAGGTTCCTACGAGCAGTACTTC. Translating it yields CASSQGLLTGSYEQYF.

The chain couples TRBV5-1 to TRBJ2-5, with a weak D call TRBD1 (6 bases). The CDR3 is 14 residues long. V dropped 5 bases and J dropped 2 bases, with 13 bases sitting between them. Germline assignment: CDR1 SGHRS and CDR2 YFSETQ. CDR3 nucleotides: TGCGCCAGCAGTTCAGGACAGCCTCAAGAGACCCAGTACTTC. It encodes CASSSGQPQETQYF.

This rearrangement joins TRBV6-5 to TRBJ2-3; unclear D gene. V was trimmed by 6 bases and J by 3 bases, leaving 10 bases between them. The CDR3 is 13 amino acids. CDR1 and CDR2 from the germline V gene are MNHEY and SVGAGI. CDR3 protein: CASRPPGTDTQYF. For the CDR3, the DNA is TGTGCCAGCAGACCCCCCGGGACAGATACGCAGTATTTT.

This chain links TRBV7-3 with TRBJ2-1, with 11 bases lining up with TRBD2. The CDR3 has 14 residues. In germline, CDR1 is SGHTA, CDR2 FQGTGA. With V trimmed by 1 base and J by 7 bases, 0 bases remained unmatched. This chain's CDR3 is CASSLIAGGNEQFF. The CDR3 coding sequence is TGTGCCAGCAGCTTAATAGCGGGGGGGAATGAGCAGTTCTTC.

This chain connects TRBV12-5 to TRBJ1-2; D unresolved. Germline lookup yields CDR1 LGHNT and CDR2 FRNRAP. The CDR3 consists of 11 residues. Trimming shortened V by 7 bases and J by 1 base, and 4 bases separated the two germline ends. The CDR3 bases are TGTGCTAGTGCCCTTAACTATGGCTACACCTTC. Translation gives CASALNYGYTF.

This chain joins TRBV7-2 and TRBJ2-3, with 12 bases aligning to TRBD2. This CDR3 comprises 17 residues. V lost 2 bases to trimming and J lost 5 bases; unmatched junction nucleotides: 8. Germline CDR1 reads SGHTA; CDR2 reads FQGNSA. CDR3 protein: CASSLSSGGADGDTQYF. The CDR3 nucleotides read TGTGCCAGCAGCTTATCTAGCGGGGGGGCCGACGGAGATACGCAGTATTTT.

The gene calls are TRBV30 and TRBJ2-7, with D tentatively TRBD2 (5 bases). Deletions cut 7 bases from V and 1 base from J, with 14 bases between. This CDR3 region has 13 residues. Germline V lookup: CDR1 GTSNPN, CDR2 SVGIG (reference sequence). Written as DNA, the CDR3 is TGTGCCTTATCCACCGGGGTTTCCTACGAGCAGTACTTC. Its protein is CALSTGVSYEQYF.

The chain recombines TRBV27 with TRBJ2-1, with a possible D match to TRBD2 (5 bases). Germline V gene data show CDR1 as MNHEY and CDR2 as SMNVEV (reference sequence). The CDR3 has 12 residues. V dropped 5 bases and J dropped 12 bases, with 14 bases sitting between them. The CDR3 is CASSGAGKRQFF. CDR3 nucleotide sequence: TGTGCCAGCAGTGGTGCGGGTAAAAGGCAGTTCTTC.

V usage is TRBV11-2 and J usage is TRBJ2-7, with D possibly matching TRBD1 (5 bases). The CDR3 is 13 amino acids. The V end was cut by 3 bases, the J end by 2 bases, with 8 bases between. CDR1 is SGHAT, CDR2 FQNNGV, per germline. DNA for the CDR3: TGTGCCAGCAGCTTGGGGCAGCCCTACGAGCAGTACTTC. Protein sequence: CASSLGQPYEQYF.

This chain uses TRBV7-9 with TRBJ1-1; TRBD1 might be the D (6 bases). CDR1 and CDR2 from the germline V gene are SEHNR and FQNEAQ (reference sequence). This CDR3 spans 11 amino acids. With 10 bases removed from V and 5 bases from J, the gap between germline ends came to 11 bases. CDR3 nucleotides: TGTGCCATCCTAAGGGGGACTGAAGCTTTCTTT. Translating it yields CAILRGTEAFF.

V is TRBV28 and J is TRBJ1-1, with D possibly matching TRBD1 (5 bases). Germline lookup yields CDR1 MDHEN and CDR2 SYDVKM. The CDR3 extends over 13 amino acids. Trimming removed 7 bases from V and 3 bases from J, with 12 bases in between. The chain's CDR3 is CASIHGGYTEAFF. The CDR3 DNA reads TGTGCCAGCATTCACGGGGGATACACTGAAGCTTTCTTT.

The genes are TRBV5-1 and TRBJ2-1; D not certain. CDR3 size: 16 residues. CDR1 SGHRS and CDR2 YFSETQ come from the germline V gene. Trimming pared 4 bases from V and 0 bases from J, leaving 14 bases between. The CDR3 spells CASSARNSFSYNEQFF. In DNA form, the CDR3 reads TGCGCCAGCAGCGCACGAAACAGTTTCTCCTACAATGAGCAGTTCTTC.

This clone was recorded only once. The V gene is TRBV3-1 (or the pseudogene TRBV3-2), the J gene TRBJ1-1, with D uncertain. Germline V CDR1 and CDR2: LGHDT, YNNKEL (reference sequence). The ends were cut back, 0 bases at V and 10 bases at J, with 15 bases in the middle. The CDR3 consists of 14 residues. The CDR3 reads CASSQDSRFGRAFF. In nucleotides, the CDR3 is TGTGCCAGCAGCCAAGATTCTCGTTTTGGCAGAGCTTTCTTT.

V gene TRBV4-1 combines with J gene TRBJ2-1; 10 positions match TRBD2. The CDR3 runs to 13 residues. V shed 3 bases and J 10 bases; nucleotides not matched to a gene: 3. Germline CDR1 is MGHRA and CDR2 is YSYEKL. CDR3 nucleotides: TGCGCCAGCAGCCATTTACTAGCGGGGGAGCAGTTCTTC. It yields the protein CASSHLLAGEQFF.

The chain carries TRBV14 and TRBJ2-5, with D tentatively TRBD1 (6 bases). The germline V and J ends were trimmed by 4 bases and 5 bases, with 11 bases remaining between them. The CDR3 is made up of 13 amino acids. Germline assignment: CDR1 SGHDN and CDR2 FVKESK. The CDR3 is CASSRGQGETQYF. The CDR3 DNA is TGTGCCAGCAGCCGCGGGCAGGGGGAGACCCAGTACTTC.

The V call is TRBV27, the J call TRBJ2-7; D perhaps matches TRBD1 (5 bases). Trimming removed 1 base from V and 6 bases from J, with 13 bases in between. Germline CDR1 MNHEY, CDR2 SMNVEV (reference sequence). The CDR3 runs to 14 residues. CDR3 in DNA: TGTGCCAGCAGTTTATACGGACATTTGTTCGAGCAGTACTTC. Translating it yields CASSLYGHLFEQYF.

In DNA form, the CDR3 reads TGTGCCAGCAGGGCGACAGGGGGTCCTGAAGCTTTCTTT. Protein sequence: CASRATGGPEAFF. The rearrangement uses TRBV6-5 and TRBJ1-1; 9 positions agree with TRBD1. The germline CDR1 and CDR2 sequences are MNHEY and SVGAGI. The CDR3 sequence is 13 residues long. After removal of 6 bases from V and 6 bases from J, the junction contained 5 bases not matched to a gene.